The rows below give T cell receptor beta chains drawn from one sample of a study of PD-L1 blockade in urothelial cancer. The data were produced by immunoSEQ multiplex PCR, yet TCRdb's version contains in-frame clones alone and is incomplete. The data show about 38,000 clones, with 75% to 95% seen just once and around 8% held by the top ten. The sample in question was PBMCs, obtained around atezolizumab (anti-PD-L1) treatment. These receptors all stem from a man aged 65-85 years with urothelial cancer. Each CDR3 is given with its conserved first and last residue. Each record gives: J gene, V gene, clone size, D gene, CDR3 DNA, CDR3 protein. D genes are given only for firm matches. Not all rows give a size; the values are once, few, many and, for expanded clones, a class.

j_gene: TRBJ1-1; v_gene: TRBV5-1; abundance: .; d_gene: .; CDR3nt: TGCGCCAGCAGCTTGGGGGGGGGCCGGGAAACTGAAGCTTTCTTT; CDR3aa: CASSLGGGRETEAFF
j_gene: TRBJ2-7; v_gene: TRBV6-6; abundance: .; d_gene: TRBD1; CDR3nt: TGTGCCAGCAGAAGCGGCCCGGGACAGGGGGCAGACGAGCAGTACTTC; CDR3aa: CASRSGPGQGADEQYF
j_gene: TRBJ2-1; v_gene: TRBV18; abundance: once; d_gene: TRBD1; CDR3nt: TGTGCCAGCTCACCCCCGAACAGGGGGCAGAACAATGAGCAGTTCTTC; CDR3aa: CASSPPNRGQNNEQFF
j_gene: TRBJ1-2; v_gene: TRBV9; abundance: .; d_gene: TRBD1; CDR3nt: TGTGCCAGCAGCCAGATACAGGGGGCGAACTATGGCTACACCTTC; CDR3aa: CASSQIQGANYGYTF
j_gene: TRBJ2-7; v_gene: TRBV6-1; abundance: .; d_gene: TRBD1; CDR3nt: TGTGCCAGCAGCCTGGACAGGCTCGGGGAGCAGTACTTC; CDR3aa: CASSLDRLGEQYF
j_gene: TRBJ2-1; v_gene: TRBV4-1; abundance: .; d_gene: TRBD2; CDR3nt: TGCGCCAGCAGCAGGGGACTAGCGGGAGTTAGCTCCTACAATGAGCAGTTCTTC; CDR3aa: CASSRGLAGVSSYNEQFF
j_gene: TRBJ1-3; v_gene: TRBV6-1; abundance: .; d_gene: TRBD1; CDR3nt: TGTGCCAGCAACCGGGACAGGGGAAACACCATATATTTT; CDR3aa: CASNRDRGNTIYF
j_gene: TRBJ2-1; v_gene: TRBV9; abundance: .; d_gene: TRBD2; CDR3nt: TGTGCCAGCAGCGTTACTAGCGGGAGAGGTAATGAGCAGTTCTTC; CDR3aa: CASSVTSGRGNEQFF
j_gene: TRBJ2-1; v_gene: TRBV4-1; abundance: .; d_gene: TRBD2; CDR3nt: TGCGCCAGCAGCCAAGCGCTAGCGGGAGGGGTCTACAATGAGCAGTTCTTC; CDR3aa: CASSQALAGGVYNEQFF
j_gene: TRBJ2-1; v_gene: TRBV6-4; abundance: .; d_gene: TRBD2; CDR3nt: TGTGCCAGCAGTCCCCTAGGGACTAGCGGTTACAATGAGCAGTTCTTC; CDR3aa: CASSPLGTSGYNEQFF
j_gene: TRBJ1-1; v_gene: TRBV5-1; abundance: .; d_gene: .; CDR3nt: TGCGCCAGCAGCTTGGACAGGGTGAACACTGAAGCTTTCTTT; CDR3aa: CASSLDRVNTEAFF
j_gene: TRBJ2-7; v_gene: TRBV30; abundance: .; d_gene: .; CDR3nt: TGTGCCTGGACCCCCGGGGTGGGGACCTACGAGCAGTACTTC; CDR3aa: CAWTPGVGTYEQYF
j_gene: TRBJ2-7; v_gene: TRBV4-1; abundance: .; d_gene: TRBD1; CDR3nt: TGCGCCAGCAGCCATACTCCGGGACAGGCAAACGAGCAGTACTTC; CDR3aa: CASSHTPGQANEQYF
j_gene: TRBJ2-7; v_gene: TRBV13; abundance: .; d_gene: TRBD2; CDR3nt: TGTGCCAGCAGCTTAGTTGGTAGCGGGATTGACGAGCAGTACTTC; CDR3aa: CASSLVGSGIDEQYF
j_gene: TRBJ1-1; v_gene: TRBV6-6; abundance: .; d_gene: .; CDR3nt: TGTGCCAGCAGTCGTACAGGGACTGAAGCTTTCTTT; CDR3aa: CASSRTGTEAFF
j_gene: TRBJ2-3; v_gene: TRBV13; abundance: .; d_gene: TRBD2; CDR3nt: TGTGCCAGCAGCTTGCGACTAGCGGGCACAGATACGCAGTATTTT; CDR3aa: CASSLRLAGTDTQYF
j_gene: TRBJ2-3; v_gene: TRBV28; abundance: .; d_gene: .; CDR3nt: TGTGCCAGCAGTTTTCAACGGGGGTTCACAGATACGCAGTATTTT; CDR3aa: CASSFQRGFTDTQYF
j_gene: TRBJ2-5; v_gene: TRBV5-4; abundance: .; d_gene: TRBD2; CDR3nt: TGTGCCAGCAGCTCCCCGGGGCTAGCGGGAGGGACCCGGGAGGAGACCCAGTACTTC; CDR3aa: CASSSPGLAGGTREETQYF
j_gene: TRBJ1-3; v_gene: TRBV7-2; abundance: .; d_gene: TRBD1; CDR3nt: TGTGCCAGCAGCTCAGGGGGCAGGAGCTCTGGAAACACCATATATTTT; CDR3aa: CASSSGGRSSGNTIYF
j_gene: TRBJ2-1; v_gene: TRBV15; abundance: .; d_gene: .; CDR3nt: TGTGCCACCAGCTCTCGGGGGAATGAGCAGTTCTTC; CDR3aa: CATSSRGNEQFF
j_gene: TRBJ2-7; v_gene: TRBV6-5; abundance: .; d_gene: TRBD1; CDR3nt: TGTGCCAGCGCTTTTGGACAGGGATCCCACGAGCAGTACTTC; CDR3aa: CASAFGQGSHEQYF
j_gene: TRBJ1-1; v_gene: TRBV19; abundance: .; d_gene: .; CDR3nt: TGTGCCAGTAGTATAGGGGGGACTCTCAGGTCGGACACTGAAGCTTTCTTT; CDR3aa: CASSIGGTLRSDTEAFF
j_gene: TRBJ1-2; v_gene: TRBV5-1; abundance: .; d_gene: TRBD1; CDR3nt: TGCGCCAGCAGCGACCAACCCGACAGGGCTGGGGGCTACACCTTC; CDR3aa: CASSDQPDRAGGYTF
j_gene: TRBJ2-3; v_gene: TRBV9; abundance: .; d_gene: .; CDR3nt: TGTGCCAGCAGCGTAGAGACTACCACAGATACGCAGTATTTT; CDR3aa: CASSVETTTDTQYF
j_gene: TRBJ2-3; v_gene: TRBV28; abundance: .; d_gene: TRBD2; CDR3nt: TGTGCCAGCAGTTTGAGAAGCGGGATGACGCAGTATTTT; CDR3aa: CASSLRSGMTQYF
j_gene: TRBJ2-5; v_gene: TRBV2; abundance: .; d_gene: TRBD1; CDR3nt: TGTGCCAGCAGAGCCGGGACAGGGGGCTATGAGACCCAGTACTTC; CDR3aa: CASRAGTGGYETQYF
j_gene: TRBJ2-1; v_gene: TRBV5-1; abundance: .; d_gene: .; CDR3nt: TGCGCCAGCAGCTTGTTATCCCCCCTTAAAAATGAGCAGTTCTTC; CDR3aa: CASSLLSPLKNEQFF
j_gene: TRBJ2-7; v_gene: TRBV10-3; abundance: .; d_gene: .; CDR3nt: TGTGCCATCAGTGAGTCCACCGGACAGTTATACGAGCAGTACTTC; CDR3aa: CAISESTGQLYEQYF
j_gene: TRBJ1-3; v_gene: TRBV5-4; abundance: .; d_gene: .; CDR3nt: TGTGCCAGCAGCTTGACAGAGGGCCCCATATATTTT; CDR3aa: CASSLTEGPIYF
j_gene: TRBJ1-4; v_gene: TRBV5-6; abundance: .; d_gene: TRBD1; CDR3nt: TGTGCCAGCAGCCACCGGGACAGGCTGAGGAGAGAAAAACTGTTTTTT; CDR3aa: CASSHRDRLRREKLFF
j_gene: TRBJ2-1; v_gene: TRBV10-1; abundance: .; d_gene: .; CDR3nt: TGCGCCAGCAGTGAGTCGGAGGGGAAAGTGCAGTTCTTC; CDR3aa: CASSESEGKVQFF
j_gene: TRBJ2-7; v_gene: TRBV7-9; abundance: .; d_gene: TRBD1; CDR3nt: TGTGCCAGCAGCCTCGGACAGGCCGAGCTTTACGAGCAGTACTTC; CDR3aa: CASSLGQAELYEQYF
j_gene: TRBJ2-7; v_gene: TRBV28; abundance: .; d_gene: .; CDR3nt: TGTGCCAGCAGTTTAGTGATGAGGTTTTACGAGCAGTACTTC; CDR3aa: CASSLVMRFYEQYF
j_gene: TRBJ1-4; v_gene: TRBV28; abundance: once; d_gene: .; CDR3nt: TGTGCCAGCAGTGTAGACATTAGGAGGGAAGGAAAACTGTTTTTT; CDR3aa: CASSVDIRREGKLFF
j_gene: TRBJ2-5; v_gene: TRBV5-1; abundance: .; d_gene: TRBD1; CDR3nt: TGCGCCAGCAGCTTGGGACCGGGACAGGGAGGTGAGACCCAGTACTTC; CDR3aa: CASSLGPGQGGETQYF
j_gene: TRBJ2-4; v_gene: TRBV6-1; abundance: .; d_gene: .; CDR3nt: TGTGCCAGCAGTGATGGCCAGGCCGTAGCCAAAAACATTCAGTACTTC; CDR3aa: CASSDGQAVAKNIQYF
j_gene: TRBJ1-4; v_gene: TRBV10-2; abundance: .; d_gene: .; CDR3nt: TGCGCCAGCAGTCAAGACAGGTTTAATGAAAAACTGTTTTTT; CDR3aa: CASSQDRFNEKLFF
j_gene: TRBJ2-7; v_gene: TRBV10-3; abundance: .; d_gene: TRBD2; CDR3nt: TGTGCCATCACGGCTAGCGGGAAGGGATACGAGCAGTACTTC; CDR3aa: CAITASGKGYEQYF
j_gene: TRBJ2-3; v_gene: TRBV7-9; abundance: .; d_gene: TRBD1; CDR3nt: TGTGCCAGCAGCATAGACAGGGCCGGAGATACGCAGTATTTT; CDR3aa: CASSIDRAGDTQYF
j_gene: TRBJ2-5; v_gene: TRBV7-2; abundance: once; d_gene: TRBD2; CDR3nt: TGTGCCAGCAGCTTTTCGGCGGGGGGGCTCAAAGAGACCCAGTACTTC; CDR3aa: CASSFSAGGLKETQYF
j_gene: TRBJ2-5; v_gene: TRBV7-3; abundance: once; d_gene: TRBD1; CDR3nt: TGTGCCAGCAGCCCGACAGGGGTTAAAGAGACCCAGTACTTC; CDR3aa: CASSPTGVKETQYF
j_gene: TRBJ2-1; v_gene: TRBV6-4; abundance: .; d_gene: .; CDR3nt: TGTGCCAGCACCCACGGGCGGGAAGGCGGAGATGAGCAGTTCTTC; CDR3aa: CASTHGREGGDEQFF
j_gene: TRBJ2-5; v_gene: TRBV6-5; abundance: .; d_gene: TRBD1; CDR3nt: TGTGCCAGCAGTTCCTGGGGGGACAGGGAAGAGACCCAGTACTTC; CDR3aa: CASSSWGDREETQYF
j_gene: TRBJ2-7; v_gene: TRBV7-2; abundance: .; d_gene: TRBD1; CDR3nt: TGTGCCAGCAGCTTAATGACAGGGGGAGGATACGAGCAGTACTTC; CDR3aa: CASSLMTGGGYEQYF
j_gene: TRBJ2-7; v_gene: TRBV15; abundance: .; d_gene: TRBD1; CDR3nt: TGTGCCACCAGTGCGGACAGGGGAATCTACGAGCAGTACTTC; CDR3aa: CATSADRGIYEQYF
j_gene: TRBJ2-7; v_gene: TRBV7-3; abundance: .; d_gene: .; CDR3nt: TGTGCCAGCAGCTTACAGGCGGGCACCTCCTACGAGCAGTACTTC; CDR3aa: CASSLQAGTSYEQYF
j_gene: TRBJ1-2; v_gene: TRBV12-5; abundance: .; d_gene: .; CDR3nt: TGTGCTAGTGGTTTGTATCCGGGGGACTATGGCTACACCTTC; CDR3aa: CASGLYPGDYGYTF
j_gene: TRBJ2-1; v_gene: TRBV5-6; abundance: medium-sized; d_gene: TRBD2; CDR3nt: TGTGCCAGCAGCGTAAAACCGGGACTAGTGTACAATGAGCAGTTCTTC; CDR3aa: CASSVKPGLVYNEQFF
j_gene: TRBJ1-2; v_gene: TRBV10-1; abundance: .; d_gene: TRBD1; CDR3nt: TGCGCCAGCAGGCCGGGACAGGGGTATGCGGACTATGGCTACACCTTC; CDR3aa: CASRPGQGYADYGYTF
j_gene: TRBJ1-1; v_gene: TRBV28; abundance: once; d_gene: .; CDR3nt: TGTGCCAGCAGTGAGGGCAGGGGAGGGACTGAAGCTTTCTTT; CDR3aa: CASSEGRGGTEAFF